Below, one T cell receptor (beta chain) is given with its context. The source of the sample is a study of blood T cell repertoires in COVID-19. As for the study in general: Some COVID-19 samples were acute and others convalescent; all came from the United States, Italy and Spain.

The CDR3 loop spans 13 amino acids. The germline V and J ends were trimmed by 0 bases and 3 bases, with 5 bases remaining between them. Per the germline V gene, CDR1 is SGHAT and CDR2 is FQNNGV. Per the study methods: Using reference gene primer amplification, nucleated cell counts were estimated. Some clones are missing from TCRdb's copy, which holds only in-frame ones; the method was immunoSEQ multiplex PCR. V, J and clone size are those of that table, while D and trimming were read from the DNA. The data hold around 230,000 clones, with 65% to 85% observed a single time. The receptor was isolated from a man between 35 and 55 years old with acute or convalescent COVID-19. The sample consisted of peripheral blood. V is TRBV11-2 and J is TRBJ1-1, with D uncertain. CDR3 in DNA: TGTGCCAGCAGCTTAGATTCGGACACTGAAGCTTTCTTT. The encoded protein is CASSLDSDTEAFF.